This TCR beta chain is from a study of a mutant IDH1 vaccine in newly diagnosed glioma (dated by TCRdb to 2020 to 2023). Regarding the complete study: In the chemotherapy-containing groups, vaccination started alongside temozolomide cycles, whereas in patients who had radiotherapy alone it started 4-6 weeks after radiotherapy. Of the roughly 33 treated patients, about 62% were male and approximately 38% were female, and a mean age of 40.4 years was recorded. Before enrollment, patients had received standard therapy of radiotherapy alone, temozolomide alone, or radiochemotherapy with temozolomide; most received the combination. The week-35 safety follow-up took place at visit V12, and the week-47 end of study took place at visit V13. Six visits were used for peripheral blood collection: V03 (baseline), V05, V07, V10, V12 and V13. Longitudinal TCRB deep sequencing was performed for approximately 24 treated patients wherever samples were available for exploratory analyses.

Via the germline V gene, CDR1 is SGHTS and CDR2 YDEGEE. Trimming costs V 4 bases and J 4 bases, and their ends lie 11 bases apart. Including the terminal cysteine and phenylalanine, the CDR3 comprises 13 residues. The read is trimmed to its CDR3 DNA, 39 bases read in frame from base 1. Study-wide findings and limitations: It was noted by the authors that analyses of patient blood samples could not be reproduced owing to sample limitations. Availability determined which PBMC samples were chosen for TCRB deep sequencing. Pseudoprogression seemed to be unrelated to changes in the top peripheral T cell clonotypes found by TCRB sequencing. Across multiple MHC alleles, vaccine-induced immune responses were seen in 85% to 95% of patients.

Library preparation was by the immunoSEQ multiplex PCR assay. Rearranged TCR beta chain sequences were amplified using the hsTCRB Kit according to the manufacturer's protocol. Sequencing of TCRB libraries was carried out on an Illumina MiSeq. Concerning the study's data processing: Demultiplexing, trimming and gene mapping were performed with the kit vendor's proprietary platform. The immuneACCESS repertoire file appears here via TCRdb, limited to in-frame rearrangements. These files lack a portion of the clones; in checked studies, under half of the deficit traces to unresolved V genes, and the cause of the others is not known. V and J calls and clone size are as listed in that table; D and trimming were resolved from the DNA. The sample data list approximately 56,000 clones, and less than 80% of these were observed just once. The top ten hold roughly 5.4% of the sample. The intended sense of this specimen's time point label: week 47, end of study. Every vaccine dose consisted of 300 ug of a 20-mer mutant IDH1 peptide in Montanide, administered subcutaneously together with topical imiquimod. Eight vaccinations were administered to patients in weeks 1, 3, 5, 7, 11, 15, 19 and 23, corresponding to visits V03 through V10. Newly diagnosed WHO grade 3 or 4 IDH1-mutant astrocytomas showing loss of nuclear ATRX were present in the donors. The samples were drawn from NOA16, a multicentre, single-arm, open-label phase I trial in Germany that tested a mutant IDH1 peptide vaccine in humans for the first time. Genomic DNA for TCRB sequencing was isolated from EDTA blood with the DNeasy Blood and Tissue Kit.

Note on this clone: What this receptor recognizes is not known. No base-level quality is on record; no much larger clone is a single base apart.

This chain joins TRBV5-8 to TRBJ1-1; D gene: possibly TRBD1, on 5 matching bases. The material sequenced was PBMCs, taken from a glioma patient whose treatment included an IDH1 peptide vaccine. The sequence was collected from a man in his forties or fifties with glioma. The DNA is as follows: TGTGCCAGCAGCGGCGGGGGGTTCACTGAAGCTTTCTTT. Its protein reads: CASSGGGFTEAFF.